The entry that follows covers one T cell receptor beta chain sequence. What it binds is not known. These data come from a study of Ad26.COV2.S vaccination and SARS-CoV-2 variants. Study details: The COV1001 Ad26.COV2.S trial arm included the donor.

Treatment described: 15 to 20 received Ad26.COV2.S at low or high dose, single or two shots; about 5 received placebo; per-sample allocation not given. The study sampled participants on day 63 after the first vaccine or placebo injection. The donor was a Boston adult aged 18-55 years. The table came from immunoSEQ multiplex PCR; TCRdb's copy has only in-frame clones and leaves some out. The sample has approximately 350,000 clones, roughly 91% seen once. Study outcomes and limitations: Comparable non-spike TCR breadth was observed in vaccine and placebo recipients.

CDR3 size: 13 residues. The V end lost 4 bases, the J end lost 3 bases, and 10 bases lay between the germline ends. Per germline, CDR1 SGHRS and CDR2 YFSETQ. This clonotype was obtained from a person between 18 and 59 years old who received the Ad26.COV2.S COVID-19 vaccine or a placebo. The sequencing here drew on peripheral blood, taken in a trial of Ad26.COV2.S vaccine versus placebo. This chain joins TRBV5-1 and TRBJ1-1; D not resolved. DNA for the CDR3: TGCGCCAGCAGCGTTAATAAGGACACTGAAGCTTTCTTT. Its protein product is CASSVNKDTEAFF.